Sequencing of this T cell receptor beta chain was carried out in a study of cytomegalovirus exposure and HLA in healthy donors. With 60 Vbeta and 13 Jbeta primers, the PCR was carried out. Sequencing used immunoSEQ multiplex PCR; TCRdb keeps in-frame clones, though not all of them. The sample has more than 200,000 clones; about 81% are singletons. CDR1 and CDR2 (germline): MNHEY, SVGAGI. The germline V and J ends were trimmed by 4 bases and 6 bases, with 16 bases remaining between them. This CDR3 contains 14 residues. Sequenced input: PBMCs. The sequence came from a man aged 35-49 years in good health and CMV-seropositive. The chain couples TRBV6-5 to TRBJ2-7, with D perhaps TRBD1 (6 bases). CDR3 nucleotide sequence: TGTGCCAGCAGTTGGGGACAACAGTCCAGCGAGCAGTACTTC. Translation: CASSWGQQSSEQYF.